These 28 T cell receptor beta chains came from one sample sequenced in a study of cytomegalovirus exposure and HLA in healthy donors. Amplification used 60 Vbeta primers and 13 Jbeta primers. Produced via immunoSEQ multiplex PCR; TCRdb's table is partial and in-frame only. The sample records 150,000 to 200,000 clones, roughly 80% being singletons. Sequencing used PBMCs. Receptors originate from a female donor in good health and CMV-seronegative.

V and J are TRBV30 and TRBJ2-7, with 13 nucleotides matching TRBD2. CDR3 length: 14 amino acids. V trimming: 0 bases; J trimming: 12 bases; junction bases outside the gene matches: 8. The germline V gene has CDR1 GTSNPN and CDR2 SVGIG (reference sequence). The CDR3 coding sequence is TGTGCCTGGAGTGTACCTGGACTAGCGGGAGATGGGTACTTC. Protein sequence: CAWSVPGLAGDGYF.

This clone showed up just a few times. The V and J genes are TRBV9 and TRBJ2-1, with D perhaps matching TRBD2 (6 bases). Per germline, CDR1 SGDLS and CDR2 YYNGEE. Trimming left V 3 bases short and J 3 bases short, with 10 bases between. This CDR3 comprises 14 residues. The CDR3, as DNA: TGTGCCAGCAGCGGGGGACTTTTCTACAATGAGCAGTTCTTC. Translated: CASSGGLFYNEQFF.

A remark on this clone: Germline is not matched at one junction end, which may reflect a read error. The chain has TRBV7-9 and TRBJ1-2, with D perhaps matching TRBD1 (6 bases). The CDR3 sequence is 15 residues long. Looked up from germline, CDR1 is SEHNR and CDR2 is FQNEAQ (reference sequence). This chain's CDR3 is CSSRSLAYRDSDYTF. As DNA, the CDR3 is TGTTCCAGCAGGAGTCTTGCCTACAGGGATTCGGACTACACCTTC. Filled out from reference TRBV7-9 and TRBJ1-2, the complete variable domain reads DTGVSQNPRHKITKRGQNVTFRCDPISEHNRLYWYRQTLGQGPEFLTYFQNEAQLEKSRLLSDRFSAERPKGSFSTLEIQRTEQGDSAMYLCSSRSLAYRDSDYTFGSGTRLTVV.

This clone was seen a few times. This chain joins TRBV10-3 and TRBJ2-7, with 9 nucleotides matching TRBD1. The CDR3 totals 15 residues. The germline CDR1 and CDR2 sequences are ENHRY and SYGVKD. V gave up 6 bases and J gave up 1 base; unmatched junction bases: 7. CDR3: CAIRGGQGHSYEQYF. The CDR3 coding sequence is TGTGCCATCAGGGGGGGACAGGGCCATTCCTACGAGCAGTACTTC.

The chain uses TRBV5-1 and TRBJ1-1; TRBD1 aligns across 9 bases. This CDR3 has 15 amino acids. Per germline, CDR1 SGHRS and CDR2 YFSETQ. Trimming at V came to 4 bases and at J to 0 bases, leaving 4 bases not matched to a gene. CDR3 sequence: CASSVDRGMNTEAFF. The CDR3 DNA sequence: TGCGCCAGCAGCGTTGACAGGGGGATGAACACTGAAGCTTTCTTT.

The chain has TRBV28 and TRBJ1-2, with unresolved D. Germline lookup yields CDR1 MDHEN and CDR2 SYDVKM. The V and J ends lost 7 bases and 4 bases respectively, with 13 bases between them. The CDR3 has 13 residues. The CDR3 is CASTFGRTYGYTF. The CDR3, as DNA: TGTGCCAGCACTTTCGGGAGGACCTATGGCTACACCTTC.

The chain carries TRBV10-3 and TRBJ2-7, with D possibly TRBD2 on 5 matching bases. Trimming took 2 bases from V and 0 from J, leaving 8 bases between them. CDR3 length: 14 amino acids. Germline values: CDR1 ENHRY, CDR2 SYGVKD. DNA for the CDR3: TGTGCCATCAGTGAGGAGGGAATCTCCTACGAGCAGTACTTC. It is translated as CAISEEGISYEQYF.

This clone was seen more than once but under ten times. The chain has TRBV27 and TRBJ1-4, with D possibly matching TRBD1 (6 bases). Germline CDR1 reads MNHEY; CDR2 reads SMNVEV (reference sequence). V was cut by 4 bases and J by 8 bases, with 11 bases left in between. There are 13 residues in the CDR3. CDR3 nucleotide sequence: TGTGCCAGCAGTTATGGGGGCGGGGAAAAACTGTTTTTT. Translation gives CASSYGGGEKLFF.

There are a few counts of this clone. This rearrangement joins TRBV7-9 to TRBJ2-7, with 10 bases lining up with TRBD2. The V segment lost 5 bases and the J segment 5 bases; nucleotides outside the gene matches: 15. CDR1 and CDR2 from the germline V gene are SEHNR and FQNEAQ (reference sequence). The CDR3 has 17 residues. The CDR3 DNA reads as TGTGCCAGCAGCCTACAGGTCGGTAGCGGGGGGTATGACGAGCAGTACTTC. This sequence encodes CASSLQVGSGGYDEQYF. The variable domain in full, completed from reference TRBV7-9 and TRBJ2-7, reads DTGVSQNPRHKITKRGQNVTFRCDPISEHNRLYWYRQTLGQGPEFLTYFQNEAQLEKSRLLSDRFSAERPKGSFSTLEIQRTEQGDSAMYLCASSLQVGSGGYDEQYFGPGTRLTVT.

The J gene is TRBJ1-2, the V gene TRBV5-6; unclear D gene. Trimming took 2 bases from V and 8 from J, leaving 16 bases between them. In germline, CDR1 is SGHDT, CDR2 YYEEEE. The CDR3 is made up of 14 amino acids. The CDR3 nucleotides are TGTGCCAGCAGCTTACCGGGTCCAGTAATGGGCTACACCTTC. Its protein is CASSLPGPVMGYTF.

V gene TRBV6-6 combines with J gene TRBJ2-6; D unresolved. The CDR3 consists of 15 residues. CDR1 and CDR2 (germline): MNHNY, SVGAGI (reference sequence). Trimming removed 0 bases at V and 0 bases at J, with 3 bases between. CDR3 nucleotides: TGTGCCAGCAGTTACTCCTACTCTGGGGCCAACGTCCTGACTTTC. It yields the protein CASSYSYSGANVLTF.

This chain connects TRBV25-1 to TRBJ2-7; TRBD2 aligns across 7 bases. Germline V gives CDR1 MGHDK, CDR2 SYGVNS. V gave up 2 bases and J gave up 0 bases; unmatched junction bases: 4. This CDR3 region has 15 residues. CDR3: CASSEGAGVSYEQYF. The CDR3 nucleotides read TGTGCCAGCAGTGAAGGGGCGGGGGTCTCCTACGAGCAGTACTTC.

The chain couples TRBV4-3 to TRBJ1-6; D remains ambiguous. Germline CDR1 and CDR2: LGHNA and YSLEER. V was trimmed by 0 bases and J by 0 bases, leaving 15 bases between them. The CDR3 runs 19 residues. CDR3 sequence: CASSQEEGTLSSYNSPLHF. The CDR3 coding sequence is TGCGCCAGCAGCCAAGAGGAGGGAACCTTGAGCTCCTATAATTCACCCCTCCACTTT.

The chain couples TRBV7-9 to TRBJ1-5, with D possibly TRBD1 on 5 matching bases. Trimming took 0 bases from V and 1 from J, leaving 7 bases between them. Germline CDR1 reads SEHNR; CDR2 reads FQNEAQ (reference sequence). This CDR3 has 15 residues. The CDR3 DNA is TGTGCCAGCAGCTTAGCGCAGGGAAGCAATCAGCCCCAGCATTTT. Amino acids: CASSLAQGSNQPQHF.

The chain employs TRBV6-6 and TRBJ2-7; possible D gene TRBD1, 5 bases. The germline V and J ends were trimmed by 0 bases and 4 bases, with 10 bases remaining between them. In germline, CDR1 is MNHNY, CDR2 SVGAGI (reference sequence). CDR3 length equals 14 residues. CDR3: CASSYSTPGYEQYF. In DNA, the CDR3 is TGTGCCAGCAGTTACTCTACGCCAGGGTACGAGCAGTACTTC.

The V call is TRBV28, the J call TRBJ1-2; the D is unclear. There are 15 residues in the CDR3. V lost 6 bases and J 4 bases, leaving 18 bases between the germline ends. Germline V gives CDR1 MDHEN, CDR2 SYDVKM. The CDR3 sequence: CASSPTSGLTYGYTF. The CDR3 bases are TGTGCCAGCAGCCCCACTTCCGGACTCACCTATGGCTACACCTTC.

V usage is TRBV7-9 and J usage is TRBJ2-1, with 8 bases aligning to TRBD2. V lost 5 bases, J lost 0 bases, and 6 bases stayed unmatched. CDR1 is SEHNR and CDR2 is FQNEAQ in the germline V gene (reference sequence). This CDR3 region has 16 residues. DNA of the CDR3: TGTGCCAGCAGCCTGAACCGGGGGGGCTCCTACAATGAGCAGTTCTTC. It codes for CASSLNRGGSYNEQFF.

This clone has a handful of counts. This chain links TRBV5-1 with TRBJ2-3; TRBD2 might be the D (6 bases). Per the germline V gene, CDR1 is SGHRS and CDR2 is YFSETQ. Trimming pared 6 bases from V and 3 bases from J, leaving 20 bases between. This CDR3 comprises 16 residues. The CDR3 loop is CASTELGGSTTDTQYF. The CDR3 DNA is TGCGCCAGCACTGAGCTAGGAGGGAGCACGACAGATACGCAGTATTTT.

This chain links TRBV18 with TRBJ1-2; no clear D gene. This CDR3 has 12 residues. Germline V lookup: CDR1 KGHSH, CDR2 LQKENI. The germline V and J ends were trimmed by 2 bases and 10 bases, with 11 bases remaining between them. CDR3 sequence: CASSPDNPYYTF. In nucleotides, the CDR3 is TGTGCCAGCTCACCAGACAACCCCTACTACACCTTC.

The CDR3 coding sequence is TGCGCCAGCAGGGAACAGGGGACCACAGATACGCAGTATTTT. As protein: CASREQGTTDTQYF. V usage is TRBV5-1 and J usage is TRBJ2-3; 7 bases map to TRBD1. Per the germline V gene, CDR1 is SGHRS and CDR2 is YFSETQ. The ends lost 5 bases at V and 2 bases at J; junction bases unmatched: 5. The CDR3 contains 14 residues.

This clone occurred a few times. This chain links TRBV29-1 with TRBJ1-3; possible D gene TRBD1, 6 bases. Germline lookup yields CDR1 SQVTM and CDR2 ANQGSEA. The CDR3 is 13 residues long. The V end was cut by 5 bases, the J end by 1 base, with 9 bases between. The CDR3 coding sequence is TGCAGCGTTATACAGGGATCTGGAAACACCATATATTTT. Translating gives CSVIQGSGNTIYF.

This chain uses TRBV4-2 with TRBJ2-1; TRBD2 might be the D (6 bases). Trimming shortened V by 1 base and J by 7 bases, and 17 bases separated the two germline ends. The V gene's germline CDR1 is LGHNA and CDR2 YNFKEQ. The CDR3 covers 16 residues. Here the CDR3 DNA reads TGTGCCAGCAGCCAAGTAGAAACGGGAGAAGAAAATGAGCAGTTCTTC. Its translation is CASSQVETGEENEQFF.

This clone appeared a few times. The sample has other DNA sequences that encode this CDR3 too. The chain is built from TRBV9 and TRBJ1-1, with no clear D. The CDR3 has 15 amino acids. Germline V gene data show CDR1 as SGDLS and CDR2 as YYNGEE. V was trimmed by 4 bases and J by 0 bases, leaving 13 bases between them. In DNA form, the CDR3 reads TGTGCCAGCAGCCCCCTGGGAGGGATGAACACTGAAGCTTTCTTT. Protein sequence: CASSPLGGMNTEAFF.

The chain couples TRBV28 to TRBJ2-7, with a tentative D call TRBD1 (6 bases). With 6 bases removed from V and 4 bases from J, the gap between germline ends came to 7 bases. The CDR3 loop spans 11 amino acids. Germline V gives CDR1 MDHEN, CDR2 SYDVKM. The CDR3 is CASRRGYEQYF. The CDR3 DNA reads TGTGCCAGCAGGAGGGGGTACGAGCAGTACTTC.

The J gene is TRBJ2-3, the V gene TRBV11-2; 11 bases fit TRBD2. V dropped 0 bases and J dropped 10; count of bases not matched to a gene: 15. Germline V gives CDR1 SGHAT, CDR2 FQNNGV. CDR3 length: 18 residues. The CDR3 reads CASSLDRRGGTSGLPQYF. In DNA form, the CDR3 reads TGTGCCAGCAGCTTAGATCGGAGGGGCGGGACTAGCGGCCTTCCGCAGTATTTT.

This chain connects TRBV14 to TRBJ1-2; D remains ambiguous. Trimming stripped 3 bases from V and 3 bases from J, with 11 bases between. The CDR3 runs 14 residues. Germline V CDR1 and CDR2: SGHDN, FVKESK. Here the CDR3 reads CASSQRSGDYGYTF. For the CDR3, the DNA is TGTGCCAGCAGCCAGCGGTCCGGGGACTATGGCTACACCTTC.

This clone was seen only a few times. The chain joins TRBV4-3 to TRBJ2-7; tentative D call: TRBD1 (5 bases). Germline V gene sequence: CDR1 LGHNA, CDR2 YSLEER. The V gene lost 9 bases and the J gene lost 4 bases, with 31 bases spanning the gap. This CDR3 is 18 amino acids long. CDR3 nucleotide sequence: TGCGCCAGTATCCGCCAAGGGATTGAACCTGACAGTCCGTACGAGCAGTACTTC. Translating gives CASIRQGIEPDSPYEQYF.

The chain employs TRBV13 and TRBJ2-5; 8 bases line up with TRBD1. The CDR3 runs to 15 residues. The germline V gene has CDR1 PRHDT and CDR2 FYEKMQ (reference sequence). The V gene end was trimmed by 5 bases and the J gene end by 2 bases; junction bases not matched to a gene: 7. CDR3: CASSTGGTGQETQYF. The DNA of the CDR3 is TGTGCCAGCAGCACCGGAGGGACAGGACAAGAGACCCAGTACTTC.